This entry concerns a single T cell receptor (beta chain). This clone's antigen is unknown. The sample holds no much larger clone one base away, and base qualities are not on file. Amplification of TCR beta CDR3 regions was carried out from RNA transcripts. For the first round of RT-PCR on the TCR CDR3, the HTBI primer set was used together with the Qiagen OneStep RT-PCR kit. Libraries were constructed in a second round of multiplex PCR, after which size selection and purification were carried out. Libraries were sequenced paired-end with 100 bp reads on an Illumina HiSeq2000. Per the original workflow: SOAPnuke was used to process the raw data, with reads discarded if the reads contained adapters or uncalled bases, had a mean Phred below 15, or lacked an exact constant-primer or identifier match. High-quality paired reads were merged with COPE v1.2.5, and unique nucleotide sequences were defined as clonotypes. MiTCR v1.1 was used to align clonotypes to the IMGT TRBV, TRBD and TRBJ reference segments. The analysis included only V-J combinations with a frequency above 0.0001, which together covered 99% to 99.2% of the repertoires. The TCS score was defined as the ratio of F50 (clonal expansion) to E x V (chaos), calculated using BLOSUM62-based TCRdist between CDR3 peptides within each V-J. Welch's t-statistics and random forest reduced roughly 500 V-J features to some 14, which were used in a naive Bayes classifier (R e1071). TCRdb passed the public sequencing reads through fastp at Q25 and MiXCR, retaining productive beta sequences. Rows matching on CDR3 protein sequence are summarized as one entry with the most common DNA and genes. TCRdb assigned the V and J calls; the authors' analysis was not used. This sample gives approximately 400,000 distinct CDR3 sequences in total; 15% of them show up just once. Approximately 32% of the sample is held by the ten biggest clonotypes.

This sample stems from a study of T cells in Graves' hyperthyroidism and ophthalmopathy (dated by TCRdb to about 2019). Describing the broader study: Peripheral blood samples were taken at initial diagnosis, before any treatment was given. To identify distinguishing TCR V-J signatures, a discovery cohort of about 100 patients was used, comprising some 43 with Graves' ophthalmopathy and approximately 58 with stable Graves' hyperthyroidism. Whether ophthalmopathy could be predicted prospectively was tested in an independent validation cohort made up of roughly 20 hyperthyroidism patients plus 17 patients who later progressed to ophthalmopathy. For training and testing, the roughly 93 patients in the discovery cohort were randomly divided in a 7:3 ratio. The study also compared thyroid tissue and blood T-cell repertoires from 6 or 7 Graves' hyperthyroidism patients. Once sampling was done, hyperthyroidism patients were given methimazole at a starting dose of 30 mg daily, whereas ophthalmopathy patients were given high-dose intravenous methylprednisolone. According to the paper, TCR Vbeta CDR3 sequencing was carried out on 135 peripheral blood samples, which came from over 40 ophthalmopathy, fewer than 80 hyperthyroidism and approximately 17 progressor patients. Paper-wide results and their limitations: Most expanded thyroid clonotypes (frequency above 0.001) were also detected in blood, suggesting blood repertoires may reflect thyroid immune responses. In cross-validation, a model built on a 13 V-J signature told ophthalmopathy apart from stable hyperthyroidism with 85% to 90% sensitivity and roughly 81% specificity, and in testing the same model reached 80%/75%. Sample size was not statistically predetermined, and blinding of investigators to group allocation was not performed. In validation, the model predicted progression to ophthalmopathy with around 71% sensitivity and approximately 74% specificity, a median of about 6.7 months before onset.

Via the germline V gene, CDR1 is SGHRS and CDR2 YFSETQ. From the cysteine up to the phenylalanine, the CDR3 has a length of 17 residues. CDR3 DNA only is kept here, 51 bases in frame from base 1. V gives up 6 bases and J gives up 2 bases, and the segment between their germline ends measures 20 bases. A patient counted as having stable Graves' hyperthyroidism if no progression to ophthalmopathy occurred over 18 months of follow-up. Hyperthyroidism patients were newly diagnosed, had a disease duration of under 2 months, and were aged 18 to 65 years. Any patient with an uncontrolled infection, another autoimmune disease, pregnancy or lactation was excluded. Diagnoses were established on the basis of clinical symptoms, serum thyroxine and TRAb, thyroid ultrasound, and orbital computed tomography. PBMCs were isolated from about 10 ml of fresh peripheral blood by Ficoll-Paque density gradient centrifugation. Trizol reagent was used to extract total RNA, and RNA quality was then checked on an Agilent 2100 Bioanalyzer.

This TCR came from a woman aged 25 to 39 with Graves' hyperthyroidism. Sequencing was carried out using blood. This chain is built from TRBV5-1 and TRBJ2-2; possibly the D gene is TRBD2, per 6 matching bases. Read as DNA, the sequence is TGCGCCAGCACGCCTTCACGAGGGGAGGCCAACACCGGGGAGCTGTTTTTT. Translated, it gives CASTPSRGEANTGELFF.